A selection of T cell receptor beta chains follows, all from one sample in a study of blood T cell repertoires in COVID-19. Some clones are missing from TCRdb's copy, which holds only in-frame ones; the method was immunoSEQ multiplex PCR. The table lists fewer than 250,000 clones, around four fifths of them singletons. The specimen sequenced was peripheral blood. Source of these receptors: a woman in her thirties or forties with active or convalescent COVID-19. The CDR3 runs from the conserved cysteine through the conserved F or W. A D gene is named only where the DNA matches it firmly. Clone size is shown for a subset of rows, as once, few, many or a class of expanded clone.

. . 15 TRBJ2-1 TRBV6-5 TGTGCCAGCAGTTACACCCCGCTAGAGTACAATGAGCAGTTCTTC CASSYTPLEYNEQFF
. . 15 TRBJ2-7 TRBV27 TGTGCCAGCAGTTTATCTTTGGTCAGACTCTACGAGCAGTACTTC CASSLSLVRLYEQYF
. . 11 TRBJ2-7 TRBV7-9 TGTGCCAGCGGCAGCGCCTACGAGCAGTACTTC CASGSAYEQYF
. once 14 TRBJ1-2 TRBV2 TGTGCCAGCAGTGCCGGCGCAGGAGGATATGGCTACACCTTC CASSAGAGGYGYTF
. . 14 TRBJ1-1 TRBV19 TGTGCCAGTAGTTGGCAGGGCCTGAACACTGAAGCTTTCTTT CASSWQGLNTEAFF
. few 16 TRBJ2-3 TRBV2 TGTGCCAGCACCGACCGGGGTACACTCCGCACAGATACGCAGTATTTT CASTDRGTLRTDTQYF
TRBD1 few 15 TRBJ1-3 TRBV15 TGTGCCACCAGCAGCCTCGGGACAGCTGGAAACACCATATATTTT CATSSLGTAGNTIYF
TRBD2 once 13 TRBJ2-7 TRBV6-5 TGTGCCAGCAGTCTAGCGGGAGCCTACGAGCAGTACTTC CASSLAGAYEQYF
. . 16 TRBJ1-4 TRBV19 TGTGCCACACGCAATCCCTTCCCCGGGAGAGGAGAAAAACTGTTTTTT CATRNPFPGRGEKLFF
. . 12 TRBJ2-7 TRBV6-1 TGTGCCAGCAGTGAACCCTCTTACGAGCAGTACTTC CASSEPSYEQYF
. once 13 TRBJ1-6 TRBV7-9 TGTGCCAGCAGCTTAGCGTGGAGGTCACCCCTCCACTTT CASSLAWRSPLHF
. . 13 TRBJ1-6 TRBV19 TGTGCCAGTAAAGGATCGGGGAACTCACCCCTCCACTTT CASKGSGNSPLHF
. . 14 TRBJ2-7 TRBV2 TGTGCCAGCAGTGAACAGGGGGGCCCCTACGAGCAGTACTTC CASSEQGGPYEQYF
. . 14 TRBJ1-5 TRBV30 TGTGCCTGGAGTATGGGGGCTAACAATCAGCCCCAGCATTTT CAWSMGANNQPQHF
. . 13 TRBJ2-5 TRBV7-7 TGTGCTAGCAGCCCCGCAGGGTGGGAGACCCAGTACTTC CASSPAGWETQYF
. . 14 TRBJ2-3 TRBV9 TGTGCCAGCAGCGTAGGGCAGGCTCAAGATACGCAGTATTTT CASSVGQAQDTQYF
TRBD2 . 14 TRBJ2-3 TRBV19 TGTGCCAGTAGTATGGGACTAGGCCCAGATACGCAGTATTTT CASSMGLGPDTQYF
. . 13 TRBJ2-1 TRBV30 TGTGCCTGGAGTCGCGGGGACGGCCTCGAGCAGTTCTTC CAWSRGDGLEQFF
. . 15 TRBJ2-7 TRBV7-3 TGTGCCAGCAGCTCCGAGGCGGGAACGACCTACGAGCAGTACTTC CASSSEAGTTYEQYF
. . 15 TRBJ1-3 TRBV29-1 TGCAGCGTTGGGGGGGGACACGTCTCTGGAAACACCATATATTTT CSVGGGHVSGNTIYF
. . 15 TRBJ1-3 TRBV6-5 TGTGCCAGCAGTTACGGGGCTCATGATGGAAACACCATATATTTT CASSYGAHDGNTIYF
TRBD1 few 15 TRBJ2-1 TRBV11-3 TGTGCCAGCAGCCGAGGACAGGGTGCCTACAATGAGCAGTTCTTC CASSRGQGAYNEQFF
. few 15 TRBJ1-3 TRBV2 TGTGCCGGACAATTGGACAGAAGCTCTGGAAACACCATATATTTT CAGQLDRSSGNTIYF
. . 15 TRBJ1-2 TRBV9 TGTGCCAGCAGCGCCCTAGGGGCTAGTTTCTATGGCTACACCTTC CASSALGASFYGYTF
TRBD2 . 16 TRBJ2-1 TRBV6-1 TGTGCCAGCAGTCAAGGGACTAGCGGGCACTACAATGAGCAGTTCTTC CASSQGTSGHYNEQFF
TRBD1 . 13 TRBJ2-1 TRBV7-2 TGTGCCAGCAGCTTAAAGGGGGCCGTTGAGCAGTTCTTC CASSLKGAVEQFF
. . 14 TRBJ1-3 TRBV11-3 TGTGCCAGCAGCCCCCAAACGGCTGGAAACACCATATATTTT CASSPQTAGNTIYF
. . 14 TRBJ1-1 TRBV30 TGTGCCAGCAGCGGGCGGTATGAAGACACTGAAGCTTTCTTT CASSGRYEDTEAFF
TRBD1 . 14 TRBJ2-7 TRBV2 TGTGCCAGCAACAAGGACAGGGTAAATTACGAGCAGTACTTC CASNKDRVNYEQYF
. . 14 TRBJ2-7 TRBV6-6 TGTGCCAGCAGCCCGACAGGATTCACCTACGAGCAGTACTTC CASSPTGFTYEQYF
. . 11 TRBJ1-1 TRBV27 TGTGCCAGCCAAAAGAACACTGAAGCTTTCTTT CASQKNTEAFF
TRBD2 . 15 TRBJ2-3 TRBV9 TGTGCCAGCAGTTCTAGCGGGGGCCTTCGGGATACGCAGTATTTT CASSSSGGLRDTQYF
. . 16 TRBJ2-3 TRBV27 TGTGCCAGCAGTCCCGCCCTGGCGGGGGCCCCAGATACGCAGTATTTT CASSPALAGAPDTQYF
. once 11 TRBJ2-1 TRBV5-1 TGCGCCAGCAGCCTGTACAATGAGCAGTTCTTC CASSLYNEQFF
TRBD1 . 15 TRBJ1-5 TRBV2 TGTGCCAGCAGGCTACAGGGGGCGAGCAATCAGCCCCAGCATTTT CASRLQGASNQPQHF
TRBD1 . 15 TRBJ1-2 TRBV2 TGTGCCAGCAGTGTGGTCAGAGTCACAGGGGACGGCTACACCTTC CASSVVRVTGDGYTF
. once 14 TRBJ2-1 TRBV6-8 TGTGCCAACCCGAAGGGGGGGCTTGAAAATGAGCAGTTCTTC CANPKGGLENEQFF
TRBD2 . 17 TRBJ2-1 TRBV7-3 TGTGCCAGCAGCTTAAACGCAGGACTAGCGGGAGATAATGAGCAGTTCTTC CASSLNAGLAGDNEQFF
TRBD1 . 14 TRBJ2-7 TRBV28 TGTGCCAGCAGTACAGGGGGCCAGGCTTACGAGCAGTACTTC CASSTGGQAYEQYF
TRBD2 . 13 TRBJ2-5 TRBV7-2 TGTGCCAGCAGCCTCAGCGGGGGAGAGACCCAGTACTTC CASSLSGGETQYF
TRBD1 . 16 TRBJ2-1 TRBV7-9 TGTGCCAGCAGCTTAGCTTCCGGGACAGGGGGTAATGAGCAGTTCTTC CASSLASGTGGNEQFF
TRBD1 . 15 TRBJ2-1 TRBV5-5 TGTGCCAGCAGCTTGGCCGGACAGGGGTTTGCTGAGCAGTTCTTC CASSLAGQGFAEQFF
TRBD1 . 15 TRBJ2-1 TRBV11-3 TGTGCCAGCAGCCCTGACAGGGGGCCACACAATGAGCAGTTCTTC CASSPDRGPHNEQFF
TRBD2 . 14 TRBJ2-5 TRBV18 TGTGCCAGCTCAATCGGACTAGCGGAAGAGACCCAGTACTTC CASSIGLAEETQYF
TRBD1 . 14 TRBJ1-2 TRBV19 TGTGCCAGTAGTATAACCACAGGGGGCAATGGCTACACCTTC CASSITTGGNGYTF